This is a list of T cell receptor beta chains from one sample in a study of CD8+CD57+ T cells in acquired aplastic anemia. MiXCR was run by TCRdb on the reads, yielding one entry per CDR3 protein. The table has hundreds of thousands of distinct CDR3 sequences, about a third seen once. What was sequenced was sorted CD4+, CD8+, or CD8+CD57+ T cells (not recorded which) from PBMCs. These receptors all come from a human donor with aplastic anemia. CDR3s include the opening cysteine and the closing phenylalanine or tryptophan.

V gene	J gene	CDR3 protein
TRBV11-2	TRBJ2-7	CASSSLSGGRGGEQYF
TRBV2	TRBJ1-5	CASRDSLLQPQHF
TRBV20-1	TRBJ2-7	CSASLAGGPRKQYF
TRBV19	TRBJ1-5	CASSTGTGSHQPQHF
TRBV20-1	TRBJ2-3	CSASAGGTDTQYF
TRBV10-3	TRBJ1-3	CATLPGTTGNTIYF
TRBV19	TRBJ2-1	CATRAPGERSYNEQFF
TRBV6-4	TRBJ2-1	CASRGGLSNEQFF
TRBV11-2	TRBJ2-5	CASSLGSTGGLIKTQYF
TRBV11-2	TRBJ2-3	CASSLLGRGRPDTQYF
TRBV20-1	TRBJ2-7	CSANSGGAYEQYF
TRBV5-4	TRBJ2-1	CASSLEAGSHNEQFF
TRBV10-3	TRBJ1-6	CAISDLRLSGETYNSPLHF
TRBV10-3	TRBJ1-2	CAISKGAFNYGYTF
TRBV9	TRBJ1-1	CASSAQGENTEAFF
TRBV7-2	TRBJ2-3	CASSLDAGPTDTQYF
TRBV5-1	TRBJ1-2	CASSFDRHGYTF
TRBV19	TRBJ1-5	CASSSRQGWQPQHF
TRBV11-2	TRBJ2-2	CASSIASWRTGELFF
TRBV12-5	TRBJ1-3	CASGSGTSSGNTIYF
TRBV7-6	TRBJ1-6	CASSSQGPTGNSPLHF
TRBV19	TRBJ2-7	CASSIRGLAVSSSYEQYF
TRBV2	TRBJ1-6	CASRREGGSYNSPLHF
TRBV20-1	TRBJ2-5	CSASGGQETQYF
TRBV5-5	TRBJ2-5	CASRRGGPVVGETQYF
TRBV10-3	TRBJ1-6	CAISDPQGAVDSPLHF
TRBV10-3	TRBJ1-2	CATRERVAYGYTF
TRBV28	TRBJ1-2	CATEQGEANYGYTF
TRBV7-2	TRBJ2-5	CASSFGLAEETQYF
TRBV15	TRBJ1-5	CATSRDLGGNQPQHF
TRBV2	TRBJ1-1	CASRNRQGVDTEAFF
TRBV7-3	TRBJ2-2	CASSSKGPAGELFF
TRBV7-2	TRBJ2-7	CASSLSRGREQYF
TRBV19	TRBJ1-1	CASRAGQGPEAFF
TRBV20-1	TRBJ2-1	CSARSPGLNEQFF
TRBV24-1	TRBJ1-2	CATRHRGLYGYTF
TRBV19	TRBJ2-3	CASSTRTSGKWTDTQYF
TRBV20-1	TRBJ1-2	CGANYEQGSYGYTF
TRBV4-1	TRBJ2-2	CAGSQSGGAVGELFF
TRBV25-1	TRBJ1-6	CASSGTVNSPLHF
TRBV7-2	TRBJ2-7	CASSTQLYEQYF
TRBV7-9	TRBJ2-5	CASSLASTQETQYF
TRBV7-3	TRBJ2-7	CASSRLGESYEQYF
TRBV12-3/TRBV12-4	TRBJ2-1	CASSLVRGVNEQFF
TRBV19	TRBJ2-7	CASRPNRGTYEQYF
TRBV5-4	TRBJ1-1	CASSLNRLPGQGARSPEAFF
TRBV30	TRBJ1-1	CASLSQGGVNTEAFF
TRBV2	TRBJ1-5	CASRDRDVGQPQHF
TRBV20-1	TRBJ1-6	CSARQIQGENSPLHF